This T cell receptor beta chain was recovered during a study of T cells in Graves' hyperthyroidism and ophthalmopathy. Only a few counts were recorded for this clonotype. Amplification yielded TCR beta CDR3 regions, with RNA transcripts as the source. With the HTBI primer set, the TCR CDR3 went through a first round of RT-PCR. Via MiXCR, TCRdb re-called the multiplex PCR reads, giving one row per CDR3 protein. The sample lists hundreds of thousands of distinct CDR3 sequences, 40% to 55% occurring once. The specimen was peripheral blood or thyroid tissue (not recorded which). This clonotype originated in an adult man with Graves' disease, either hyperthyroidism or ophthalmopathy (not recorded which).

The CDR3 DNA follows: TGTGCCTGGAGCAGGGAGGGCAATTCACCCCTCCACTTT. Amino acid sequence: CAWSREGNSPLHF. The chain uses TRBV19 and TRBJ1-6, with D tentatively TRBD1 (5 bases). This CDR3 comprises 13 residues. CDR1 is LNHDA, CDR2 SQIVND, per germline (reference sequence). V was cut by 11 bases and J by 7 bases, with 15 bases left in between.